This TCR beta chain was sequenced during a study of tumor-infiltrating lymphocytes in primary liver carcinoma. On the study more broadly: Staging placed the tumors at T1-T3 N0M0, and they measured about 4.2 to 11 cm across. Samples returned roughly 3.65 to 7.13 million productive TCRbeta reads, a yield that was similar across tissue types.

The length of the CDR3 is 12 residues. V dropped 3 bases and J dropped 10 bases, with 10 bases sitting between them. Germline CDR1 SGHTA, CDR2 FQGTGA. With a constant-region primer, TCR beta cDNA was made from roughly 500 ng of total RNA. What produced the TCR beta libraries was three nested multiplex PCR rounds using slightly modified ARM-PCR. Researchers ran the first two PCR rounds for roughly 10 cycles each with TRBV1-TRBV30 forward primers and a C-beta reverse primer. In TCRdb, the multiplex PCR reads were re-called with MiXCR into one record per CDR3 protein. The sample contains a few hundred thousand distinct CDR3 sequences, approximately 54% of which appear only once. Out of unsorted whole blood came the blood RNA, and germline DNA was extracted as well.

Sequencing was carried out using peripheral blood. The rearrangement uses TRBV7-3 and TRBJ2-1; D remains unclear. The sequence was collected from a woman aged 25 to 39 with primary liver carcinoma and hepatitis B virus infection. The CDR3 nucleotides are TGTGCCAGCAGCTTCACTGGGGTAGAGCAGTTCTTC. Its protein is CASSFTGVEQFF.